This T cell receptor (beta chain) was documented in a study of STAT5B mutations in CD4+ large granular lymphocyte leukemia. V gave up 5 bases and J gave up 5 bases, with 7 bases separating them. There are 13 residues in the CDR3. Looked up from germline, CDR1 is MNHNS and CDR2 is SASEGT. Control samples were healthy donors' buffy coats. Data came from immunoSEQ multiplex PCR; TCRdb stores just in-frame clones and leaves some out. The data contain some 21,000 clones, about four fifths of them singletons. This chain connects TRBV6-1 to TRBJ1-6, with unresolved D. The receptor's source is a human donor in good health. Sequenced sample: CD4+ T cells from blood buffy coats. The CDR3 bases are TGTGCCAGCAGTTCGAGGAATAATTCACCCCTCCACTTT. Protein: CASSSRNNSPLHF.